There are a few counts of the clone carrying this TCR beta chain. The sample is drawn from a study of patients and donors after allogeneic stem cell transplantation. Losses at the gene ends were 6 bases for V and 0 bases for J; bases not matched to a gene: 11. The CDR3 covers 18 residues. From the RT-PCR reads, TCRdb called clonotypes with MiXCR, one entry per CDR3 protein. The sample contains about 960,000 distinct CDR3 sequences, around 17% of which appear only once. The TCR comes from a human donor who was either an allogeneic HSCT recipient or a stem cell or donor lymphocyte infusion donor (not recorded which). It is not recorded whose cells these are; they may come from a transplant donor. Sample: blood, either unsorted or a sorted T cell fraction (not recorded which). The rearrangement uses TRBV12-3 or TRBV12-4 and TRBJ2-3, with 11 bases matching TRBD2. CDR3 sequence reads: CASSRGTSGVSSTDTQYF. The CDR3 DNA is TGTGCCAGCAGCCGAGGGACTAGCGGAGTTTCTAGCACAGATACGCAGTATTTT.